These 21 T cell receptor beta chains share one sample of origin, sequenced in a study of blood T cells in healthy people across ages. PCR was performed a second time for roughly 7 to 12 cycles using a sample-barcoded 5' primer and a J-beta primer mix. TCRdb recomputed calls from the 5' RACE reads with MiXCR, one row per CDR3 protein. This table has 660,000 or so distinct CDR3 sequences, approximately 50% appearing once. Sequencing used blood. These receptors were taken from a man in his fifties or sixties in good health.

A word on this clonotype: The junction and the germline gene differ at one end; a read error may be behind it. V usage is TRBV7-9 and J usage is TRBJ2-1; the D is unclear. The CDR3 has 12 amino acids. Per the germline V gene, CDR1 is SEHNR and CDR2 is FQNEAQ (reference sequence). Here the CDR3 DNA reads TGTGCCAGCAGCCCACGGCCCAATGAGCGGTTCTTC. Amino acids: CASSPRPNERFF.

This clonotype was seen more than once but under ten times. The CDR3 nucleotides read TGCGCCAGCAGCTCCGACAGGGGGTCGGACAATGAGCAGTTCTTC. It translates to CASSSDRGSDNEQFF. The chain employs TRBV5-1 and TRBJ2-1, with TRBD1 identical over 9 bases. V shed 3 bases, J shed 5 bases, and the junction held 6 bases outside the gene matches. Looked up from germline, CDR1 is SGHRS and CDR2 is YFSETQ. This CDR3 region has 15 residues.

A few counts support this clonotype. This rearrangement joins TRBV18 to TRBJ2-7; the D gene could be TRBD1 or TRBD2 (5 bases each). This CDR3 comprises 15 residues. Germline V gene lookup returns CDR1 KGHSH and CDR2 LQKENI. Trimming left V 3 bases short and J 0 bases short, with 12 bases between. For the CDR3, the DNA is TGTGCCAGCTCACCCGGGGCAGGGAGCTCCTACGAGCAGTACTTC. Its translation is CASSPGAGSSYEQYF. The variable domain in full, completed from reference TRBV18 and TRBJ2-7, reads NAGVMQNPRHLVRRRGQEARLRCSPMKGHSHVYWYRQLPEEGLKFMVYLQKENIIDESGMPKERFSAEFPKEGPSILRIQQVVRGDSAAYFCASSPGAGSSYEQYFGPGTRLTVT.

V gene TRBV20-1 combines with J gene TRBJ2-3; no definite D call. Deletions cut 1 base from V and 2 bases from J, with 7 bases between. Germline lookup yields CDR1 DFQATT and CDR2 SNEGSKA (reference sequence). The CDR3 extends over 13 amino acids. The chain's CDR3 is CSARATTTDTQYF. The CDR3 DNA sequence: TGCAGTGCTAGAGCTACGACCACAGATACGCAGTATTTT.

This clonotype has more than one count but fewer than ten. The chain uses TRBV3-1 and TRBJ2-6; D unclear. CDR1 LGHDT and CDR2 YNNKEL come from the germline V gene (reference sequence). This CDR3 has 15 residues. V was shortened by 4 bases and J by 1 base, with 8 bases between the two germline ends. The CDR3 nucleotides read TGTGCCAGCAGCCTGACCCCGTCTGGGGCCAACGTCCTGACTTTC. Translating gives CASSLTPSGANVLTF.

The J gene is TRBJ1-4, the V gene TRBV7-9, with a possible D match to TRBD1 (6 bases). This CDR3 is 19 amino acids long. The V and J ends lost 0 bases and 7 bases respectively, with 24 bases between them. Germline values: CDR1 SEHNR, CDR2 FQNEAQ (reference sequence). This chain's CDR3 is CASSLAGLGQPTRSEKLFF. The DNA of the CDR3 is TGTGCCAGCAGCTTAGCGGGATTGGGACAACCAACTCGGAGTGAAAAACTGTTTTTT.

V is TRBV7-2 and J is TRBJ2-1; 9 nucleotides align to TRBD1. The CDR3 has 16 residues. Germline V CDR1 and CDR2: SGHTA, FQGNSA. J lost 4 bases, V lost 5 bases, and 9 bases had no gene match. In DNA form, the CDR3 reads TGTGCCAGCAGCCCAAGCAGGGACAGGGCTTACAATGAGCAGTTCTTC. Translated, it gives CASSPSRDRAYNEQFF.

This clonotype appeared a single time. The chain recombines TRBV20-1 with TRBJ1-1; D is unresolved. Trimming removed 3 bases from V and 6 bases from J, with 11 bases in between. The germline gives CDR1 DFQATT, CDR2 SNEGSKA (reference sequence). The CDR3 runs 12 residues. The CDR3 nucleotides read TGCAGTGCTAGGGGTGTTCAGGCTGAAGCTTTCTTT. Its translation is CSARGVQAEAFF.

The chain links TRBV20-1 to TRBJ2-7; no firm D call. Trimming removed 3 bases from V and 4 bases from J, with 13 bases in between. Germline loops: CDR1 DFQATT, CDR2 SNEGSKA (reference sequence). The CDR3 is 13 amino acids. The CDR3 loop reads CSASNRPRYEQYF. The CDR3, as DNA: TGCAGTGCTAGCAACCGCCCTCGGTACGAGCAGTACTTC.

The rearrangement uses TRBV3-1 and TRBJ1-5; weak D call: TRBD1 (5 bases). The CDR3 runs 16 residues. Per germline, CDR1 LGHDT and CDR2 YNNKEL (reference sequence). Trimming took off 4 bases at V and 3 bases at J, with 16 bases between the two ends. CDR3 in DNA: TGTGCCAGCAGCCCACACACCGGGACCCTCAATCAGCCCCAGCATTTT. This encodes CASSPHTGTLNQPQHF.

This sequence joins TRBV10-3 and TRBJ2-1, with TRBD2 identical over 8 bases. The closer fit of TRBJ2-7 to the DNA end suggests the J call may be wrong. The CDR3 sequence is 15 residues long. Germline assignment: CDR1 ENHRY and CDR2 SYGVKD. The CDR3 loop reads CAISLSGESYNEQYF. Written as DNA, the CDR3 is TGTGCCATCAGCCTTAGCGGGGAGTCCTACAATGAGCAGTACTTC.

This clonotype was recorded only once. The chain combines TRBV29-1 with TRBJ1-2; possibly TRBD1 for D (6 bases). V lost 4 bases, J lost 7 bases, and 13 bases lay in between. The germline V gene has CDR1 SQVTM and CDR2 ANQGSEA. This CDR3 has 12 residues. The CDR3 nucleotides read TGCAGCGTTGTTCCAGGGGTCTGTGGCTACACCTTC. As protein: CSVVPGVCGYTF.

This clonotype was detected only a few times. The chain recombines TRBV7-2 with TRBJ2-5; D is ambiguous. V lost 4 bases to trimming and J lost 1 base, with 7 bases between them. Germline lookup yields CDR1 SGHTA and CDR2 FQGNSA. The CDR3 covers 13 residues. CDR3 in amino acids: CASSSRTQETQYF. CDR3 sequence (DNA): TGTGCCAGCAGCTCCCGGACCCAAGAGACCCAGTACTTC.

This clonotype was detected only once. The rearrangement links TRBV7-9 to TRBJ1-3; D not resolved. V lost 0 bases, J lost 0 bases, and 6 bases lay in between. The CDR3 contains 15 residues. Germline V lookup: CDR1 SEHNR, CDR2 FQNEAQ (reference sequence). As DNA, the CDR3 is TGTGCCAGCAGCTTAGCGGGGAGCTCTGGAAACACCATATATTTT. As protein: CASSLAGSSGNTIYF.

The CDR3, as DNA: TGTGCCAGCAAGGAGGGACAGGTGAACTATGGCTACACCTTC. Protein: CASKEGQVNYGYTF. This chain joins TRBV2 and TRBJ1-2; 8 bases line up with TRBD1. The V segment lost 7 bases and the J segment 2 bases; nucleotides outside the gene matches: 6. Germline V gene sequence: CDR1 SNHLY, CDR2 FYNNEI. There are 14 residues in the CDR3.

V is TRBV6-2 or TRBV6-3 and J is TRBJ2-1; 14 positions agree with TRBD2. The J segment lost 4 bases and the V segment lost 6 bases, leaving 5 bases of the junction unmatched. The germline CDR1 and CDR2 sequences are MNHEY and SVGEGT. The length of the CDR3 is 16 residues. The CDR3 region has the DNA TGTGCCAGCAGAGCAGGGACTAGCGGGGGATACAATGAGCAGTTCTTC. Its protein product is CASRAGTSGGYNEQFF.

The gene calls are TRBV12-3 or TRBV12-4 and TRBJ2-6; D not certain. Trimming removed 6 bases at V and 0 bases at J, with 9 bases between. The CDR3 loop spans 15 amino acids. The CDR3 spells CASRDDSSGANVLTF. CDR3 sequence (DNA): TGTGCCAGCAGGGATGACTCCTCTGGGGCCAACGTCCTGACTTTC.

For the CDR3, the DNA is TGTGCCAGCAGTTTACTTTTTAGGCCGGGACTAGCGGGGGGGGACTCCTACAATGAGCAGTTCTTC. It translates to CASSLLFRPGLAGGDSYNEQFF. The V and J genes are TRBV12-3 or TRBV12-4 and TRBJ2-1; 16 nucleotides line up with TRBD2. V shed 2 bases, J shed 0 bases, and the junction held 13 bases outside the gene matches. This CDR3 has 22 amino acids.

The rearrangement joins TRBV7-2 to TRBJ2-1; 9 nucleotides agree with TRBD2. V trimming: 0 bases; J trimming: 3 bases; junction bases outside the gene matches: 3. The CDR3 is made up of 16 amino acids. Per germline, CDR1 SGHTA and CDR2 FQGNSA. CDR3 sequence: CASSLAGSGSYNEQFF. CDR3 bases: TGTGCCAGCAGCTTAGCTGGTAGCGGGAGCTACAATGAGCAGTTCTTC.

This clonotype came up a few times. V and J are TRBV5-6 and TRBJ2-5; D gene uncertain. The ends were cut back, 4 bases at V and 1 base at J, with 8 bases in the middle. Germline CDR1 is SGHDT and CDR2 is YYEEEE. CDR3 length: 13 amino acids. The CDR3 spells CASSDRVQETQYF. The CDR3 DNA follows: TGTGCCAGCAGCGACCGGGTCCAAGAGACCCAGTACTTC.

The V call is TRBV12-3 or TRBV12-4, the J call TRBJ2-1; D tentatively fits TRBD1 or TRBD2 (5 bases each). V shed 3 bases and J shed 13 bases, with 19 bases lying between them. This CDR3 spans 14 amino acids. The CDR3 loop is CASSLESGQETQFF. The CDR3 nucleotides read TGTGCCAGCAGTTTGGAGTCGGGGCAAGAGACCCAGTTCTTC.